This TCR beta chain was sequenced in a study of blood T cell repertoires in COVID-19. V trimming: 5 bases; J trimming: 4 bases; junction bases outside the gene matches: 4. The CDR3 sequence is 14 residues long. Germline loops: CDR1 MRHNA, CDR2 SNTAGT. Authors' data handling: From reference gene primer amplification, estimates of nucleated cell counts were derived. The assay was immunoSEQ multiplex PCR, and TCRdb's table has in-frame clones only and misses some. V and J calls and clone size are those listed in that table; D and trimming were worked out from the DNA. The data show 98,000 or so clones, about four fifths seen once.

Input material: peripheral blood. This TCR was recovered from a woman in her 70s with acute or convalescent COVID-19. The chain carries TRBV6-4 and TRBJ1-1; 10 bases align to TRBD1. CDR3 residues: CASSPDRGLTEAFF. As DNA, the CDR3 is TGTGCCAGCAGTCCAGACAGGGGGCTCACTGAAGCTTTCTTT.